Shown below are 31 T cell receptor beta chains from a single sample sequenced in a study of blood T cell repertoires in COVID-19. The assay was immunoSEQ multiplex PCR, and TCRdb's table has in-frame clones only and misses some. This table holds around 300,000 clones, around nine tenths found once. Source material: PBMCs or T cells enriched from blood (not recorded which). The source of these receptors is a woman aged 40-49 years who had recovered from COVID-19.

V usage is TRBV19 and J usage is TRBJ1-4, with TRBD1 matching 7 bases. The ends lost 7 bases at V and 3 bases at J; junction bases unmatched: 8. The CDR3 sequence is 15 residues long. Germline loops: CDR1 LNHDA, CDR2 SQIVND (reference sequence). The CDR3 loop reads CASMGPGQPNEKLFF. CDR3 bases: TGTGCCAGTATGGGACCGGGACAGCCTAATGAAAAACTGTTTTTT.

This clone was observed a few times. Other DNA sequences of this sample code for an identical CDR3. This chain links TRBV5-1 with TRBJ1-5, with a tentative D call TRBD1 (6 bases). V was shortened by 5 bases and J by 3 bases, with 9 bases between the two germline ends. This CDR3 has 13 amino acids. Germline V gene sequence: CDR1 SGHRS, CDR2 YFSETQ. The CDR3 loop is CASSRDTNQPQHF. The CDR3 region has the DNA TGCGCCAGCAGTAGGGACACCAATCAGCCCCAGCATTTT.

The chain recombines TRBV24-1 with TRBJ2-5; 7 nucleotides line up with TRBD2. From germline, CDR1 is KGHDR and CDR2 SFDVKD. J lost 4 bases, V lost 9 bases, and 7 bases had no gene match. There are 13 residues in the CDR3. CDR3 in amino acids: CATAPWGGETQYF. The DNA for the CDR3 is TGTGCCACCGCTCCCTGGGGGGGAGAGACCCAGTACTTC.

The chain employs TRBV19 and TRBJ2-3, with 9 bases lining up with TRBD1. The V and J ends lost 6 bases and 1 base, in that order; junction bases with no gene match: 5. CDR3 size: 15 residues. Germline CDR1 LNHDA, CDR2 SQIVND (reference sequence). CDR3 sequence (DNA): TGTGCCAGTAGCACGACAGGGGGAGGCACAGATACGCAGTATTTT. Amino acid sequence: CASSTTGGGTDTQYF. Drawing the rest from reference TRBV19 and TRBJ2-3, the complete variable domain is DGGITQSPKYLFRKEGQNVTLSCEQNLNHDAMYWYRQDPGQGLRLIYYSQIVNDFQKGDIAEGYSVSREKKESFPLTVTSAQKNPTAFYLCASSTTGGGTDTQYFGPGTRLTVL.

This clone was counted a few times. The chain uses TRBV7-6 and TRBJ2-7, with 9 bases lining up with TRBD2. V was pared by 1 base and J by 6 bases, with 10 bases of the junction left unmatched. The CDR3 consists of 16 residues. Per germline, CDR1 SGHVS and CDR2 FNYEAQ. CDR3 region: CASSLEASGAQGEQYF. In nucleotides, the CDR3 is TGTGCCAGCAGCTTAGAGGCTAGCGGGGCCCAGGGCGAGCAGTACTTC.

The chain uses TRBV9 and TRBJ1-6; 7 nucleotides agree with TRBD1. The V gene's germline CDR1 is SGDLS and CDR2 YYNGEE. V dropped 3 bases and J dropped 7; count of bases not matched to a gene: 7. CDR3 size: 15 residues. CDR3 nucleotides: TGTGCCAGCAGCGATTCGGGACAGACGAATTCACCCCTCCACTTT. Amino acids: CASSDSGQTNSPLHF.

The V and J genes are TRBV4-3 and TRBJ2-2; TRBD1 agrees at 11 bases. Per the germline V gene, CDR1 is LGHNA and CDR2 is YSLEER. The CDR3 totals 14 residues. V was pared by 3 bases and J by 7 bases, with 1 base of the junction left unmatched. CDR3 protein: CASSQDRGHGELFF. The CDR3 nucleotides are TGCGCCAGCAGCCAGGACAGGGGGCACGGGGAGCTGTTTTTT.

This clone was found a few times. The chain recombines TRBV28 with TRBJ1-5; D perhaps matches TRBD1 (6 bases). CDR1 MDHEN and CDR2 SYDVKM come from the germline V gene. Between the trimmed V and J ends, which lost 6 bases and 8 bases, there was a span of 11 bases. The CDR3 consists of 12 residues. The CDR3 DNA sequence: TGTGCCAGCAGCGAGTACAGGGAGCCCCAGCATTTT. This encodes CASSEYREPQHF.

This clone was detected once. The chain employs TRBV6-5 and TRBJ1-5; D is ambiguous. The germline V gene has CDR1 MNHEY and CDR2 SVGAGI. The V end lost 6 bases, the J end lost 5 bases, and 8 bases lay between the germline ends. This CDR3 contains 12 residues. The CDR3: CASRGLYQPQHF. As DNA, the CDR3 is TGTGCCAGCAGGGGCCTTTATCAGCCCCAGCATTTT.

The V and J genes are TRBV2 and TRBJ2-3; TRBD2 aligns across 8 bases. V lost 2 bases, J lost 5 bases, and 6 bases stayed unmatched. The CDR3 has 15 residues. CDR1 SNHLY and CDR2 FYNNEI come from the germline V gene. The CDR3 sequence: CASSELAGGGDTQYF. In nucleotides, the CDR3 is TGTGCCAGCAGTGAATTGGCGGGGGGTGGAGATACGCAGTATTTT.

The chain uses TRBV4-2 and TRBJ1-5; D is perhaps TRBD1 (5 bases). The CDR3 extends over 14 amino acids. Per the germline V gene, CDR1 is LGHNA and CDR2 is YNFKEQ. Trimming shortened V by 3 bases and J by 5 bases, and 11 bases separated the two germline ends. CDR3 sequence: CASSHPGKDQPQHF. CDR3 nucleotides: TGTGCCAGCAGCCATCCAGGGAAAGATCAGCCCCAGCATTTT.

The rearrangement joins TRBV14 to TRBJ1-2, with 8 bases lining up with TRBD1. The V segment lost 8 bases and the J segment 3 bases; nucleotides outside the gene matches: 2. The CDR3 is 12 amino acids. Germline V gene data show CDR1 as SGHDN and CDR2 as FVKESK. CDR3 bases: TGTGCCAGCGGGACAGGACACTATGGCTACACCTTC. This encodes CASGTGHYGYTF.

This rearrangement joins TRBV7-2 to TRBJ2-5; the D is unclear. The V end lost 6 bases, the J end lost 5 bases, and 16 bases lay between the germline ends. Looked up from germline, CDR1 is SGHTA and CDR2 is FQGNSA. The CDR3 contains 14 residues. CDR3 sequence: CASRHYSAGETQYF. CDR3 DNA: TGTGCCAGCAGACACTACTCGGCCGGGGAGACCCAGTACTTC.

The chain joins TRBV2 to TRBJ2-3; 8 bases map to TRBD2. CDR3 length equals 15 residues. Germline loops: CDR1 SNHLY, CDR2 FYNNEI. The ends lost 5 bases at V and 5 bases at J; junction bases unmatched: 9. The CDR3 sequence: CASSSEGLVGDTQYF. The CDR3 nucleotides are TGTGCCAGCAGTTCGGAGGGACTAGTTGGAGATACGCAGTATTTT.

V and J are TRBV4-2 and TRBJ2-2; D may be TRBD1 (6 bases). The CDR3 covers 19 residues. V was shortened by 0 bases and J by 0 bases, with 17 bases between the two germline ends. Germline CDR1 is LGHNA and CDR2 is YNFKEQ. The CDR3 DNA follows: TGTGCCAGCAGCCAAGAAGGGGGACGGAGCTTTTCGAACACCGGGGAGCTGTTTTTT. Its translation: CASSQEGGRSFSNTGELFF.

V and J are TRBV27 and TRBJ2-7; 7 bases are a match to TRBD1. J lost 2 bases, V lost 10 bases, and 17 bases had no gene match. The CDR3 length is 16 residues. Germline values: CDR1 MNHEY, CDR2 SMNVEV (reference sequence). In nucleotides, the CDR3 is TGTGCCACATTACAAAGGACAGGTCACCGTCCCTACGAGCAGTACTTC. Translating gives CATLQRTGHRPYEQYF.

The chain employs TRBV30 and TRBJ1-6; TRBD1 matches at 7 bases. Germline values: CDR1 GTSNPN, CDR2 SVGIG (reference sequence). The length of the CDR3 is 15 residues. Trimming took 0 bases from V and 4 from J; bases not matched to a gene: 3. The CDR3 coding sequence is TGTGCCTGGAGTGTCCTGACAGGGTATAATTCACCCCTCCACTTT. Translation: CAWSVLTGYNSPLHF. Using reference TRBV30 and TRBJ1-6 for the parts outside the CDR3, the full variable domain is SQTIHQWPATLVQPVGSPLSLECTVEGTSNPNLYWYRQAAGRGLQLLFYSVGIGQISSEVPQNLSASRPQDRQFILSSKKLLLSDSGFYLCAWSVLTGYNSPLHFGNGTRLTVT.

The chain combines TRBV19 with TRBJ2-4, with 12 bases that match TRBD2. The CDR3 is 16 amino acids. Germline-derived CDR1 and CDR2 are LNHDA and SQIVND (reference sequence). V shed 4 bases, J shed 7 bases, and the junction held 8 bases outside the gene matches. The DNA of the CDR3 is TGTGCCAGTAGTAGCCTAACTAGCGGGAGGTCGAACATTCAGTACTTC. Translated: CASSSLTSGRSNIQYF. Using reference TRBV19 and TRBJ2-4 for the parts outside the CDR3, the full variable domain is DGGITQSPKYLFRKEGQNVTLSCEQNLNHDAMYWYRQDPGQGLRLIYYSQIVNDFQKGDIAEGYSVSREKKESFPLTVTSAQKNPTAFYLCASSSLTSGRSNIQYFGAGTRLSVL.

This chain links TRBV7-8 with TRBJ1-3, with 9 bases matching TRBD1. Trimming took 1 base from V and 9 from J; bases not matched to a gene: 10. Germline CDR1 is SGHVS and CDR2 is FQNEAQ. This CDR3 comprises 16 residues. CDR3 nucleotides: TGTGCCAGCAGCTTAGAAGGGACAGGGATCCCCGGCACCATATATTTT. As protein: CASSLEGTGIPGTIYF.

The chain is built from TRBV6-2 or TRBV6-3 and TRBJ1-1, with D unclear. The CDR3 is 14 amino acids. V lost 2 bases to trimming and J lost 5 bases, with 12 bases between them. Germline values: CDR1 MNHEY, CDR2 SVGEGT. CDR3 coding DNA: TGTGCCAGCAGTTACCTGAAGGCCGGGACTGAAGCTTTCTTT. This gives the protein CASSYLKAGTEAFF.

The gene calls are TRBV5-1 and TRBJ2-4; 10 bases map to TRBD1. Germline-derived CDR1 and CDR2 are SGHRS and YFSETQ. Losses at the gene ends were 1 base for V and 9 bases for J; bases not matched to a gene: 10. The CDR3 spans 16 residues. CDR3 in DNA: TGCGCCAGCAGCTTGACGGGACAGGGGCCCTCAGGCATTCAGTACTTC. Its translation is CASSLTGQGPSGIQYF.

The V and J genes are TRBV29-1 and TRBJ2-3, with TRBD2 matching over 7 bases. The CDR3 runs 14 residues. Germline V gene lookup returns CDR1 SQVTM and CDR2 ANQGSEA. V was pared by 4 bases and J by 3 bases, with 7 bases of the junction left unmatched. CDR3 nucleotides: TGCAGCGTTGTTAGGGGAGGGAGGACAGATACGCAGTATTTT. The encoded protein is CSVVRGGRTDTQYF.

This chain joins TRBV29-1 and TRBJ2-3, with 12 bases fitting TRBD2. The CDR3 covers 17 residues. Germline CDR1 SQVTM, CDR2 ANQGSEA. Germline trimming cut 8 bases from V and 7 bases from J; bases unmatched to any gene: 19. The CDR3, as DNA: TGCAGCCTGTGGTCCGGGACTAGCGGGTCCTCGTGGAATACGCAGTATTTT. Protein product: CSLWSGTSGSSWNTQYF.

The rearrangement joins TRBV30 to TRBJ2-5, with TRBD2 matching over 10 bases. The germline V gene encodes CDR1 GTSNPN and CDR2 SVGIG (reference sequence). V lost 0 bases and J lost 5; bases outside the gene matches: 9. The CDR3 loop spans 16 amino acids. The CDR3 DNA is TGTGCCTGGAGTGTAGGGACTAGCGTGAGGGGGGAGACCCAGTACTTC. This codes for CAWSVGTSVRGETQYF.

The CDR3 sequence is CASSPMTVNYGYTF. DNA for the CDR3: TGTGCCAGCAGCCCTATGACAGTCAACTATGGCTACACCTTC. V and J are TRBV5-8 and TRBJ1-2; the D gene is possibly TRBD1 (5 bases). V lost 4 bases to trimming and J lost 2 bases, with 12 bases between them. The CDR3 contains 14 residues. CDR1 is SGHTS and CDR2 is YDEGEE in the germline V gene.

This chain connects TRBV15 to TRBJ2-4; D might be TRBD2 (6 bases). Trimming removed 0 bases at V and 4 bases at J, with 22 bases between. CDR3 size: 19 residues. The germline V gene encodes CDR1 LNHNV and CDR2 YYDKDF (reference sequence). Here the CDR3 DNA reads TGTGCCACCAGCAGAGAGGGGAGGAGAGGGAATACGATTAAAAACATTCAGTACTTC. Encoded protein: CATSREGRRGNTIKNIQYF.

This sequence joins TRBV7-2 and TRBJ2-5; 8 nucleotides line up with TRBD1. With V trimmed by 5 bases and J by 4 bases, 3 bases remained unmatched. Looked up from germline, CDR1 is SGHTA and CDR2 is FQGNSA. There are 13 residues in the CDR3. CDR3 region: CASSPRGLETQYF. The CDR3 DNA reads TGTGCCAGCAGCCCCAGGGGGCTAGAGACCCAGTACTTC.

This chain uses TRBV3-1 (or the pseudogene TRBV3-2) with TRBJ2-5; 7 bases fit TRBD2. Trimming cost V 3 bases and J 5 bases; bases outside gene matches: 6. The V gene's germline CDR1 is LGHDT and CDR2 YNNKEL (reference sequence). The CDR3 runs 14 residues. As DNA, the CDR3 is TGTGCCAGCAGCCAGGTGGGAGGGGACGAGACCCAGTACTTC. It encodes CASSQVGGDETQYF.

This clone appeared once. The chain couples TRBV12-5 to TRBJ2-2; 9 nucleotides align to TRBD2. Germline V gene lookup returns CDR1 LGHNT and CDR2 FRNRAP. Trimming took 0 bases from V and 6 from J; bases not matched to a gene: 11. The CDR3 totals 18 residues. In nucleotides, the CDR3 is TGTGCTAGTGGTTTGGTACGGCCTCAGCGGGAGGATTCCGGGGAGCTGTTTTTT. Protein product: CASGLVRPQREDSGELFF.

The chain has TRBV7-9 and TRBJ1-6, with 9 bases aligning to TRBD1. Germline V gene sequence: CDR1 SEHNR, CDR2 FQNEAQ (reference sequence). The CDR3 sequence is 15 residues long. After removal of 4 bases from V and 10 bases from J, the junction contained 8 bases not matched to a gene. The CDR3 spells CASSSDTGGGSPLHF. The CDR3 DNA reads as TGTGCCAGCAGCTCCGATACAGGGGGCGGCTCACCCCTCCACTTT.

The chain is built from TRBV28 and TRBJ1-4, with TRBD1 identical over 11 bases. CDR3 size: 15 residues. Germline V gene sequence: CDR1 MDHEN, CDR2 SYDVKM. Trimming took 7 bases from V and 7 from J; bases not matched to a gene: 8. CDR3 amino acids: CASTTRTGGFEKLFF. CDR3 coding DNA: TGTGCCAGCACCACCCGGACAGGGGGCTTTGAAAAACTGTTTTTT.